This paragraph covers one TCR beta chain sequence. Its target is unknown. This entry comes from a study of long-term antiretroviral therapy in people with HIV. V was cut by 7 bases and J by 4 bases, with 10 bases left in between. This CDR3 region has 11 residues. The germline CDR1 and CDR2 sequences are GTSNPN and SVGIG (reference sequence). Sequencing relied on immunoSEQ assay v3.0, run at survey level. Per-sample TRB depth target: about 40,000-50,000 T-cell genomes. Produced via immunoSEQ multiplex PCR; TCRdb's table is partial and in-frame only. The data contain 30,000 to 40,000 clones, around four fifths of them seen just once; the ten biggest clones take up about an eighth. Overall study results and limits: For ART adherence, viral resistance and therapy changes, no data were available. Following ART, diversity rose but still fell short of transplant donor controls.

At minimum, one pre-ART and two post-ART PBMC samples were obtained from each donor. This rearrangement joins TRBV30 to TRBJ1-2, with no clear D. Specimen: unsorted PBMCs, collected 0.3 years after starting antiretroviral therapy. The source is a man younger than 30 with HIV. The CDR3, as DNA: TGTGCCTCTGGACGGTCCTATGGCTACACCTTC. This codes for CASGRSYGYTF.